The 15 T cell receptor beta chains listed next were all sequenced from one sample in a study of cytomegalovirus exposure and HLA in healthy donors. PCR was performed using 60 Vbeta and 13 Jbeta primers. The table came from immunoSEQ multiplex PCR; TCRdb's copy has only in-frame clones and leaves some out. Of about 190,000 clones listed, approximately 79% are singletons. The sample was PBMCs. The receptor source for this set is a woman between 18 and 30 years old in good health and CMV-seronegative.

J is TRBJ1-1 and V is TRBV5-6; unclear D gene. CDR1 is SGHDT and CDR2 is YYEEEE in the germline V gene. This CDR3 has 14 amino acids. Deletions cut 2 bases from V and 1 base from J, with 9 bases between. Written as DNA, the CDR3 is TGTGCCAGCAGCTTCCTGAGCGCGAACACTGAAGCTTTCTTT. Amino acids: CASSFLSANTEAFF.

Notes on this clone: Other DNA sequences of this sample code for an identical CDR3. The chain's CDR3 is CASSYSPGGYRTRTEAFF. CDR3 nucleotide sequence: TGCGCCAGCAGCTACAGCCCAGGGGGCTATCGAACGAGGACTGAAGCTTTCTTT. This sequence joins TRBV5-1 and TRBJ1-1; TRBD1 matches at 8 bases. This CDR3 is 18 amino acids long. The germline CDR1 and CDR2 sequences are SGHRS and YFSETQ. Unmatched junction bases numbered 18, after V lost 3 bases and J lost 5 bases.

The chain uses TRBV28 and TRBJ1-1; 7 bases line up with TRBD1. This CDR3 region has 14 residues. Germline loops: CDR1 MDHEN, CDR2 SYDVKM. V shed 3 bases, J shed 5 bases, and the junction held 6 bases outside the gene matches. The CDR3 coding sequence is TGTGCCAGCAGTTTGGGACAGAGGCATACTGAAGCTTTCTTT. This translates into CASSLGQRHTEAFF.

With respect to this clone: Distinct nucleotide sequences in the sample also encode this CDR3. The CDR3 spells CAWSREGYTEAFF. The CDR3 DNA follows: TGTGCCTGGAGCCGGGAGGGATACACTGAAGCTTTCTTT. The chain combines TRBV30 with TRBJ1-1; no reliable D call. The CDR3 covers 13 residues. Trimming cost V 3 bases and J 3 bases, with 11 bases left between them. The germline V gene encodes CDR1 GTSNPN and CDR2 SVGIG (reference sequence).

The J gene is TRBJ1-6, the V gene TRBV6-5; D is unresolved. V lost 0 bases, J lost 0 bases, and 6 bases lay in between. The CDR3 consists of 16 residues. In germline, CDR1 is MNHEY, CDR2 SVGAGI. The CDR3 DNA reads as TGTGCCAGCAGTTACTCAGGGAGCTCCTATAATTCACCCCTCCACTTT. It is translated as CASSYSGSSYNSPLHF.

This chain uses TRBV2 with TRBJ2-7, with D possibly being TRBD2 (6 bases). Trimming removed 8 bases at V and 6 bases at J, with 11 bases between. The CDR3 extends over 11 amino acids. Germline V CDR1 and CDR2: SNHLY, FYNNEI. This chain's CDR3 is CASSKEGEQYF. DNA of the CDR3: TGTGCCAGCTCTAAGGAGGGCGAGCAGTACTTC.

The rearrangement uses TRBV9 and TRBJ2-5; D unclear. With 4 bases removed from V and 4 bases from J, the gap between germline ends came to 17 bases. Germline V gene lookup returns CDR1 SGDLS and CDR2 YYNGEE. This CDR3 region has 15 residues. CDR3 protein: CASSPTVAYTETQYF. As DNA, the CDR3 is TGTGCCAGCAGCCCCACGGTAGCATATACAGAGACCCAGTACTTC.

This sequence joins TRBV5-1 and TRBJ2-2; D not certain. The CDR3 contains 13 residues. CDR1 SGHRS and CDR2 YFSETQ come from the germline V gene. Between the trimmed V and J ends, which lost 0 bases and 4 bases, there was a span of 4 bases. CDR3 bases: TGCGCCAGCAGCTTGGCCAGCACCGGGGAGCTGTTTTTT. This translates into CASSLASTGELFF.

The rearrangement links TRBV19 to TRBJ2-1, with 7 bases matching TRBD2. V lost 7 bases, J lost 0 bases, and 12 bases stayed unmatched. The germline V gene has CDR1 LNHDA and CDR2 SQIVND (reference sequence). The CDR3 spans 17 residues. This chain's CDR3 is CASTREGTTPSYNEQFF. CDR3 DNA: TGTGCCAGTACGAGAGAAGGGACTACCCCCTCCTACAATGAGCAGTTCTTC.

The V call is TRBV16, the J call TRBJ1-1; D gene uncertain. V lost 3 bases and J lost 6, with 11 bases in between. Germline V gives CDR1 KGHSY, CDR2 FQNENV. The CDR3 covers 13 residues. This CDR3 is CASSQQSRAEAFF. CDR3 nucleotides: TGTGCCAGCAGCCAGCAATCCCGGGCTGAAGCTTTCTTT.

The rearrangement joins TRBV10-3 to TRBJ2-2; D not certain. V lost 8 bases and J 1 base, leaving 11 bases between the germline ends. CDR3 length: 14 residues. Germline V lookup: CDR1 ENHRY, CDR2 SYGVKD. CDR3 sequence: CAIAGQLNTGELFF. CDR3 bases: TGTGCCATCGCAGGCCAGTTGAACACCGGGGAGCTGTTTTTT.

The CDR3 bases are TGTGCCAGCAGTTTACCCTATTCAGGACACGCCACTACAGATACGCAGTATTTT. Its protein product is CASSLPYSGHATTDTQYF. J is TRBJ2-3 and V is TRBV28; D might be TRBD1 (5 bases). Trimming left V 2 bases short and J 3 bases short, with 21 bases between. The CDR3 length is 18 residues. Germline values: CDR1 MDHEN, CDR2 SYDVKM.

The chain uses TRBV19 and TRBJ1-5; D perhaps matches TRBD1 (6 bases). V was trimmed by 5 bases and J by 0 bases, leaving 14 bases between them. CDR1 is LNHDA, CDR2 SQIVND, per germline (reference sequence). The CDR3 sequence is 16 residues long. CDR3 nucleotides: TGTGCCAGTAGTCCCCGGACAGCAAATAGCAATCAGCCCCAGCATTTT. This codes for CASSPRTANSNQPQHF.

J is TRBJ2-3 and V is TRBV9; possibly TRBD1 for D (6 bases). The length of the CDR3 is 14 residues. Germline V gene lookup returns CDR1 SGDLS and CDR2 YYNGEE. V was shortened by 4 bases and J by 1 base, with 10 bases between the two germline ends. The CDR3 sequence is CASSPRTGTDTQYF. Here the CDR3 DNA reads TGTGCCAGCAGCCCGAGGACAGGCACAGATACGCAGTATTTT.

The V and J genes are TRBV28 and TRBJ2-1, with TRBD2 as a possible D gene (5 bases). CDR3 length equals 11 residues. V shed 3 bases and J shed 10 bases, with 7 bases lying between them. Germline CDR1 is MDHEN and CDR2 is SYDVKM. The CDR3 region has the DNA TGTGCCAGCAGTTTTCGGGGAGAGCAGTTCTTC. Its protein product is CASSFRGEQFF.